The TCR beta chain described here comes from a study of blood T cell repertoires in COVID-19. In the study overall: COVID-19 samples from acute and convalescent phases originated in the United States, Italy and Spain. T cells, B-cell-depleted T cells, or PBMCs supplied cDNA or gDNA.

In terms of age and location, participants ranged from roughly 18 to 100 years and lived in about 25 US areas. Recovered status applied to Cohort 3 donors who had two consecutive negative PCRs. It also applied to those with clearance or with symptom resolution. Using immunoSEQ multiplex PCR, the repertoire was profiled, and TCRdb retains in-frame clones only, with some absent. Counted here are about 200,000 clones, about 90% occurring once; the ten biggest clones make up around 2.1%. Germline assignment: CDR1 GTSNPN and CDR2 SVGIG (reference sequence). The CDR3 extends over 12 amino acids. The V end lost 1 base, the J end lost 8 bases, and 11 bases lay between the germline ends.

The source material was PBMCs or T cells enriched from blood (not recorded which). This chain links TRBV30 with TRBJ1-2; unclear D gene. The origin of this receptor is a woman in her 30s who had recovered from COVID-19. The CDR3 bases are TGTGCCTGGAGTGAGGAGGAAGGAGGCTACACCTTC. It is translated as CAWSEEEGGYTF. Drawing the rest from reference TRBV30 and TRBJ1-2, the complete variable domain is SQTIHQWPATLVQPVGSPLSLECTVEGTSNPNLYWYRQAAGRGLQLLFYSVGIGQISSEVPQNLSASRPQDRQFILSSKKLLLSDSGFYLCAWSEEEGGYTFGSGTRLTVV.